This T cell receptor beta chain was identified during a study of blood T cell repertoires in COVID-19. Overall study context: Samples taken during acute and convalescent COVID-19 were collected in the United States, Italy and Spain. PBMCs, B-cell-depleted T cells, or T cells provided the cDNA or gDNA that made up the material.

CDR1 is SGHTS, CDR2 YDEGEE, per germline. This CDR3 has 13 amino acids. Trimming cost V 4 bases and J 3 bases, with 10 bases left between them. Authors' methods: Quantification of nucleated cells was approximated via reference gene primer amplification. Profiled with immunoSEQ multiplex PCR; TCRdb holds only in-frame clones, not every one. For V, J and clone size, that table is used; D and trimming come from the DNA. In the table there are about 98,000 clones, 82% of which are singletons. This TCR was sampled from a man older than 75 with acute or convalescent COVID-19. This sequence joins TRBV5-8 and TRBJ2-5, with a tentative D call TRBD2 (5 bases). The specimen was peripheral blood. The CDR3 region is CASSRRGKETQYF. Here the CDR3 DNA reads TGTGCCAGCAGCCGGAGAGGGAAAGAGACCCAGTACTTC.